This TCR beta chain comes out of a study of blood T cell repertoires in COVID-19 (dated by TCRdb to about 2020). In terms of the full investigation: The collaborator samples originated in the United States, Italy and Spain and spanned the acute and convalescent phases of COVID-19. The prospective study material was composed of cDNA or gDNA derived from T cells, B-cell-depleted T cells, or PBMCs. The dataset comprised deeply sampled blood TCRbeta repertoires from subjects exposed to, actively infected with, or recovered from COVID-19. A freely available public database, intended as a resource for researchers studying the immune response to SARS-CoV-2, is where the repertoires were released. The samples were drawn from the first 160 participants of the ongoing ImmuneRACE study and from 1,254 subjects provided by 6 global collaborators. The sample metadata nearly always contained a de-identified subject ID, COVID-19 status, age in years and sex. Where available, HLA class I and class II types were taken from metadata supplied by the sample provider and were not determined by assay-based typing.

What the study reported, not specific to this receptor: Clinical and demographic metadata were provided uncurated, with the amount varying by source and participant.

From a lookup of the germline V gene, CDR1 and CDR2 are SGHDT and YYEEEE. At the junction V is shortened by 0 bases and J by 2 bases; bases outside the gene matches: 4. The CDR3, from cysteine to phenylalanine, totals 15 residues. Of all the DNA, just the CDR3 is kept, 45 bases in frame from base 1. About this clone itself: Its antigen is unknown. Within one base of it there is no much larger clone, and no base qualities were kept.

TCRbeta CDR3 regions were amplified from genomic DNA by means of the immunoSEQ Assay, a bias-controlled multiplex PCR. In the authors' own workflow: The number of nucleated cells in each sample was estimated by amplification of reference gene primers within the assay. To quantify the absolute abundance of each unique TCRbeta CDR3 rearrangement, sequence reads were collapsed and filtered. For each sample, productive Simpson clonality was calculated by taking the square root of Simpson's diversity index across productive rearrangements. In its TCRdb copy, this immuneACCESS table keeps in-frame sequences only and misses some clones. Where compared with another copy, unresolved V genes explain less than half of these, and the others have no known cause. D and trimming come from the DNA, and the V and J calls and clone size come from that table. This sample gives 25,000 to 30,000 clones in total; 70% to 80% of them show up just once. The top ten hold about half of the sample.

Each collaborating institution followed its own protocols to collect whole blood in K2EDTA tubes. For TCRbeta analysis, collaborators shipped samples in one of three forms: frozen whole blood, isolated PBMCs, or DNA extracted from either of those sample types. The clonotype was recovered from a woman aged 70-85 years with acute or convalescent COVID-19. The chain was built from TRBV5-6 and TRBJ2-7; the junction holds 8 bases that match TRBD1. Sequenced input: peripheral blood. The CDR3 reads as follows: CASSLAGGSAYEQYF. In nucleotide form, the sequence is TGTGCCAGCAGCTTGGCAGGGGGCAGCGCCTACGAGCAGTACTTC.